This T cell receptor beta chain stems from a study of T cell changes during pregnancy in multiple sclerosis. The method was immunoSEQ multiplex PCR; TCRdb's version includes in-frame clones alone and lacks a portion of them. The table shows about 41,000 clones, with 90% occurring only once. Within the sample, this clone is medium-sized. CDR1 is MNHEY and CDR2 is SMNVEV in the germline V gene (reference sequence). V was clipped by 3 bases and J by 4 bases, with 12 bases between them. The CDR3 runs to 14 residues. This clonotype was obtained from a female donor with multiple sclerosis, enrolled in a pregnancy study. V is TRBV27 and J is TRBJ1-2; D ambiguous. The sample consisted of CD8+ T cells from peripheral blood mononuclear cells, taken in the third trimester of pregnancy. This chain's CDR3 is CASSLSVEVYGYTF. In DNA form, the CDR3 reads TGTGCCAGCAGTTTGTCTGTGGAGGTCTATGGCTACACCTTC.